This T cell receptor beta chain was captured in a study of control samples from healthy donors and cancer patients. CDR3 size: 14 residues. Trimming took 0 bases from V and 3 from J, leaving 8 bases between them. Per the germline V gene, CDR1 is MNHEY and CDR2 is SVGAGI. Measured with immunoSEQ multiplex PCR; TCRdb has only the in-frame clones, and not every one. The data contain some 130,000 clones, roughly 89% of them singletons. The specimen was blood. This receptor was identified in a man aged 18 to 29 in good health. This sequence joins TRBV6-5 and TRBJ2-5, with D hard to call. Here the CDR3 reads CASSYSGSEETQYF. The CDR3 DNA reads TGTGCCAGCAGTTACTCAGGTTCGGAAGAGACCCAGTACTTC.